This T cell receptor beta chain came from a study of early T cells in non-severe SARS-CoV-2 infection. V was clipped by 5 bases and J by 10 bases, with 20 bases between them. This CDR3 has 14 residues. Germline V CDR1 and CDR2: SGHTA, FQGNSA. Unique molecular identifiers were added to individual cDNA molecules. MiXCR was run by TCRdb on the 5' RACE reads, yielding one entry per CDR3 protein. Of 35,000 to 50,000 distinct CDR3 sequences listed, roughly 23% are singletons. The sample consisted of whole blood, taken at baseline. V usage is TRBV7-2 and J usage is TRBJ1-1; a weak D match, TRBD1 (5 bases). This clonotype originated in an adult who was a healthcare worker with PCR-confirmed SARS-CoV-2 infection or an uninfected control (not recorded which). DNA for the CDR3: TGTGCCAGCAGCCCTCCGACAGTGCCTCTAGGAGCTTTCTTT. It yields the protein CASSPPTVPLGAFF.